This TCR beta chain was documented in a study of HIV-infected patients and healthy controls. The CDR3 contains 15 residues. Germline CDR1 reads SGHAT; CDR2 reads FQNNGV. V was trimmed by 4 bases and J by 5 bases, leaving 16 bases between them. Reverse transcription used about 500 ng RNA and constant-region primers for alpha and beta. Each of the alpha and beta chains got its own library through chain-specific third strand synthesis with indices. MiXCR, run by TCRdb on the 5' RACE reads, gives a single entry per CDR3 protein. The data hold around 26,000 distinct CDR3 sequences, with approximately 9% observed a single time. This clonotype was detected a few times. No cell fractionation was done, so the repertoire covers all unsorted peripheral blood T cells.

What was sequenced was blood. The rearrangement uses TRBV11-2 and TRBJ2-3; D is unresolved. This clonotype was obtained from an adult in good health. Written as DNA, the CDR3 is TGTGCCAGCAGCTCCCTTGGGGTAGCACAAGATACGCAGTATTTT. Its protein product is CASSSLGVAQDTQYF.